The present T cell receptor (beta chain) was sequenced within a study of memory B cells and T cells in multiple sclerosis (dated by TCRdb to the late 2010s). In the study overall: The study compared TCR beta repertoires of autoproliferating peripheral T cells with brain lesion-infiltrating T cells in multiple sclerosis patients. A couple of multiple sclerosis patients were included in the TCR sequencing because brain lesions obtained at autopsy or brain-infiltrating cells obtained from biopsy were available for them.

After CFSE-labeled PBMCs were cultured without any stimulus, the autoproliferating (CFSEdim) and non-proliferating (CFSEhi) T cell fractions were each sequenced on their own. Altogether, fewer than 55 million CFSE-labeled PBMCs were kept in culture for 6 to 8 days with no stimulus, after which the replicate wells were combined. PBMCs were labeled with approximately 0.5 uM CFSE and cultured in serum-free AIM-V medium without exogenous stimuli. PBMCs were obtained by Ficoll density gradient centrifugation and kept cryopreserved until use. Live 7-AAD-negative cells were sorted on a FACSAria III, washed with PBS, and frozen at -80 degrees C as dry pellets. Genomic DNA was extracted, and the immunoSEQ Platform was used to amplify TCRbeta CDR3 regions from that DNA. The immunoSEQ assay combined multiplex PCR with high-throughput sequencing and a vendor bioinformatics pipeline. The original methods were these. Non-productive sequences and CDR3s shorter than 4 amino acids were excluded, and clonotype frequencies were recalculated for each sample. In immunoSEQ Analyzer 2.0, shared clonotypes were identified as those with identical CDR3 amino acid, V gene and J gene sequences. Repertoire overlap was normalized by dividing shared clonotype counts by the product of both clone-set sizes, scaled by 1000 into arbitrary units. TCRdb took over this immuneACCESS table, retaining in-frame rearrangements with V and J assigned. Such tables are incomplete; in checked studies, under half of the missing clones stem from an unresolved V gene, and the remainder is unexplained. V, J and clone size are taken as reported in that table, and D and trimming were inferred from the DNA itself. The sample table holds around 50,000 clones, of which almost 85% were seen once. The top ten clonotypes cover around 1.1% of the sample.

General study outcomes and caveats: Because clone-set sizes varied across compartments, the counts of shared clonotypes were affected, making normalization necessary.

CDR1 and CDR2 are drawn from the germline V gene: SGHRS, YFSETQ. For this chain, trimming is 0 bases at the V end and 2 bases at the J end, and the number of junction bases without a gene match is 2. The CDR3 contains 15 residues, cysteine and phenylalanine counted. Just CDR3 DNA is preserved here, 45 bases in frame from base 1. A single count supports this clone. The clone's antigen remains unknown. No per-base quality is available; no much larger clone lies one base away. The specimen sequenced was PBMCs from blood kept in culture. Recombination linked TRBV5-1 to TRBJ2-5, with 9 bases in between that match TRBD1. The TCR originated in a human donor with multiple sclerosis. The DNA reads as follows: TGCGCCAGCAGCTTGGCGGGGACAGGGCAAGAGACCCAGTACTTC. This is translated as CASSLAGTGQETQYF.